Listed below are T cell receptor beta chains from one sample, sequenced in a study of control samples from healthy donors and cancer patients. Measured with immunoSEQ multiplex PCR; TCRdb has only the in-frame clones, and not every one. This sample's clone table lists roughly 190,000 clones. The sample comprised blood. These receptors all stem from a woman in her 30s in good health. The CDR3 runs from the conserved cysteine through the conserved F or W. D genes are given only for firm matches.

TRBJ1-5 . TRBV5-5 TGTGCCAGCAGCTTGGCCAGGGGTCGCGATCAGCCCCAGCATTTT CASSLARGRDQPQHF
TRBJ1-2 . TRBV25-1 TGTGCCAGCAGCCGCAGGGGTAACTATGGCTACACCTTC CASSRRGNYGYTF
TRBJ2-2 TRBD1 TRBV5-1 TGCGCCAGCAGCCTCGGACAGGGGGCGAGCACCGGGGAGCTGTTTTTT CASSLGQGASTGELFF
TRBJ1-5 TRBD1 TRBV28 TGTGCCAGCAGTTTATCAGGGACAGGGCCACATCAGCCCCAGCATTTT CASSLSGTGPHQPQHF
TRBJ2-3 . TRBV5-4 TGTGCCAGCAGCTTGGGGTCCCGGGGGGCGACGCCGGCGCAGTATTTT CASSLGSRGATPAQYF
TRBJ2-3 . TRBV10-1 TGCGCCAGCAGTGAGAGAGTAGTAGCAGATACGCAGTATTTT CASSERVVADTQYF
TRBJ1-1 . TRBV5-6 TGTGCCAGCAGCTCGCAGGGGATTGACGCTGAAGCTTTCTTT CASSSQGIDAEAFF
TRBJ2-5 TRBD2 TRBV25-1 TGTGCCAGCAGTGGGGGACTACTACAAGAGACCCAGTACTTC CASSGGLLQETQYF
TRBJ2-1 TRBD2 TRBV11-2 TGTGCCAGCAGCTTAGTGGGAGCGGGGTTGCTCTTATACAATGAGCAGTTCTTC CASSLVGAGLLLYNEQFF
TRBJ1-3 . TRBV7-9 TGTGCCAGCAGCTTAAACAGGGCCGGGGACACCATATATTTT CASSLNRAGDTIYF
TRBJ2-4 TRBD2 TRBV7-2 TGTGCCAGCAGCTTTGGGCGGGGGGATGAAAACATTCAGTACTTC CASSFGRGDENIQYF
TRBJ1-2 . TRBV7-3 TGTGCCAGCAGCCCACAGGACAGTAGGGTAAATGGCTACACCTTC CASSPQDSRVNGYTF
TRBJ1-1 . TRBV18 TGTGCCAGCTCACCGCGGGACCTGAACACTGAAGCTTTCTTT CASSPRDLNTEAFF
TRBJ2-1 TRBD2 TRBV7-2 TGTGCCAGCAGCTTATGGGAGGGAAGCAATGAGCAGTTCTTC CASSLWEGSNEQFF
TRBJ2-4 . TRBV29-1 TGCAGCGGGAGGGAGTCCAAAAACATTCAGTACTTC CSGRESKNIQYF
TRBJ2-5 TRBD1 TRBV6-5 TGTGCCACCTGGACAGGGGGCCGCGGAGAGACCCAGTACTTC CATWTGGRGETQYF
TRBJ1-2 . TRBV4-3 TGCGCCAGCAGCCAAGGTTCGGGGGGGCGTCTCTATGGCTACACCTTC CASSQGSGGRLYGYTF
TRBJ1-1 . TRBV7-2 TGTGCCAGCAGCTGGCCAGGCACTGAAGCTTTCTTT CASSWPGTEAFF
TRBJ2-2 . TRBV21-1 TGTGCCAGCAGCACCCGCGGACAGGGGAACACCGGGGAGCTGTTTTTT CASSTRGQGNTGELFF
TRBJ1-5 . TRBV28 TGTGCCAGCAGCCTAGGACAGTCCCAGCATTTT CASSLGQSQHF
TRBJ2-3 TRBD2 TRBV4-1 TGCGCCAGCAGCCCCGGGGGGGCTAGCGGTGGTGCTGATACGCAGTATTTT CASSPGGASGGADTQYF
TRBJ2-3 TRBD1 TRBV6-5 TGTGCCAGCAGCAGGACAGGGTTTGTAGATACGCAGTATTTT CASSRTGFVDTQYF
TRBJ2-3 TRBD2 TRBV27 TGTGCCAGCAGTTTCGGACTAGCGGGGGGGAAAACGCAGTATTTT CASSFGLAGGKTQYF
TRBJ1-2 TRBD1 TRBV28 TGTGCCAGCAGTTCTACATACAGGGGGAGTAACTATGGCTACACCTTC CASSSTYRGSNYGYTF